This TCR beta chain was identified in a study of T cells in Graves' hyperthyroidism and ophthalmopathy. This clonotype was counted many times. TCR beta CDR3 sequences were amplified from RNA transcripts. Initially, a first-round RT-PCR of the TCR CDR3 employed the HTBI primer set. TCRdb processed the multiplex PCR reads anew with MiXCR; each CDR3 protein has one entry. This table has about 360,000 distinct CDR3 sequences, approximately 13% appearing once. Uncontrolled infections, other autoimmune diseases, pregnancy or lactation led to exclusion of patients. The diagnoses drew upon clinical symptoms, serum thyroxine and TRAb, thyroid ultrasound and orbital computed tomography. Fresh peripheral blood, 10 ml, was the source of the PBMCs. CDR1 is SGHAT, CDR2 FQNNGV, per germline. This CDR3 region has 13 residues. Trimming cost V 5 bases and J 13 bases; bases outside gene matches: 4.

This rearrangement joins TRBV11-2 to TRBJ2-1; 14 bases map to TRBD2. Sample: blood. This sequence originates from a woman in her late teens or twenties with Graves' hyperthyroidism. CDR3: CASSPGLAGGQFF. CDR3 DNA sequence: TGTGCCAGCAGCCCCGGACTAGCGGGAGGACAGTTCTTC.